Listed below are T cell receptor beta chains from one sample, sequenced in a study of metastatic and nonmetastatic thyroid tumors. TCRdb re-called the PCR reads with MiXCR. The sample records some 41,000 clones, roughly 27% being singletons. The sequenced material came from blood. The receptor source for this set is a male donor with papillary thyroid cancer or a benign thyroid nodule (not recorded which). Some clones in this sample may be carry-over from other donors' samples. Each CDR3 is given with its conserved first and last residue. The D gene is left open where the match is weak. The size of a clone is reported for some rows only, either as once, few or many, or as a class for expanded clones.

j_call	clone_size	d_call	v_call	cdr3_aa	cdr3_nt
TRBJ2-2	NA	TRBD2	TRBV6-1	CASSLWVAGSLTGELFF	TGTGCCAGCAGTCTCTGGGTAGCGGGGTCCCTCACCGGGGAGCTGTTTTTT
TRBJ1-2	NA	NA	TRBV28	CASSLPGLIYTF	TGTGCCAGCAGCCTCCCAGGCCTGATATACACCTTC
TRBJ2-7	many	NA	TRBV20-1	CSAGWQLDEQYF	TGCAGTGCTGGCTGGCAGCTCGACGAGCAGTACTTC
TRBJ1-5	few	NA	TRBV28	CASSLCPCCLPHF	TGTGCCAGCAGTTTATGCCCTTGTTGCCTCCCGCATTTT
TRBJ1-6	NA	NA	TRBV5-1	CDRNLGYNSPLHF	TGCGACAGAAACCTCGGTTATAATTCACCCCTCCACTTT
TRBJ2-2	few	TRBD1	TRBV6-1	CASSLGTGDPTVELFF	TGTGCCAGTAGCCTTGGGACAGGGGACCCCACCGTGGAGCTGTTTTTT
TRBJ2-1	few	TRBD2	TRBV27	CASSPSGTSLTNEQFF	TGTGCCAGCAGTCCTTCCGGGACTAGCTTAACCAATGAGCAGTTCTTC
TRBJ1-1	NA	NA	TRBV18	CASSPPSAGSNTEAFF	TGTGCCAGCTCACCCCCGAGCGCCGGGTCGAACACTGAAGCTTTCTTT
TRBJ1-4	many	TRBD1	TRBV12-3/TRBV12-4	CASSTGVTNEKLFF	TGTGCCAGCAGTACAGGGGTAACTAATGAAAAACTGTTTTTT
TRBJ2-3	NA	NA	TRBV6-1	CASSERTSFKDTQYF	TGTGCCAGCAGTGAACGGACTTCCTTCAAAGATACGCAGTATTTT
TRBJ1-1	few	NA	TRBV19	CASRTGTTLTSEALF	TGTGCCAGTAGAACGGGGACAACCCTTACTTCTGAAGCTCTCTTT
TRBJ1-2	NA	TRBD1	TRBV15	CATSRDRGTAIYGYTF	TGTGCCACCAGCAGAGATCGGGGGACAGCAATCTATGGCTACACCTTC
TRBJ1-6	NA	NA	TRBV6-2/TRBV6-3	CASSLDQAAGNNSPLHF	TGTGCCAGCAGCTTGGACCAGGCTGCGGGAAATAATTCACCCCTCCACTTT
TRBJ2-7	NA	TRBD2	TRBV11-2	CASSPRLAGGQREQYF	TGTGCCAGCAGCCCAAGACTAGCGGGAGGGCAAAGAGAGCAGTACTTC
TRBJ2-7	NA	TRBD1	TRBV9	CASSYSVQGEQYF	TGTGCCAGCAGCTACAGCGTACAGGGGGAGCAGTACTTC
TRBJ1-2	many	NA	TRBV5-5	CASSRGGVRNGYTF	TGTGCCAGCAGCCGAGGGGGGGTTCGGAATGGCTACACCTTC
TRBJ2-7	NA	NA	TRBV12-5	CVSGDGGAVEQYF	TGTGTTAGTGGTGATGGGGGGGCGGTCGAGCAGTACTTC
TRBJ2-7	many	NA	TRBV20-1	CSARDLDTYEQYF	TGCAGTGCTAGAGATCTGGACACCTACGAGCAGTACTTC
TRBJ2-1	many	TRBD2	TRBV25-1	CASSIAGWGNEQFF	TGTGCCAGCAGTATAGCGGGATGGGGCAATGAGCAGTTCTTC
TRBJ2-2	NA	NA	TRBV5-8	CASSLTGRGTGELFF	TGTGCCAGCAGCTTGACAGGGAGAGGCACCGGGGAGCTGTTTTTT
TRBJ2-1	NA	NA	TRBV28	CASSYSGYEQFF	TGTGCCAGCAGTTATAGCGGATATGAGCAGTTCTTC
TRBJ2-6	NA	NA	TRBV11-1	CAISFERQSSGANVQTF	TGTGCCATCAGCTTTGAGCGACAGAGCTCTGGGGCCAACGTCCAGACTTTC
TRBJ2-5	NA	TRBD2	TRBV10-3	CAISDSKREQETQYF	TGTGCCATCAGTGATTCTAAGCGGGAGCAAGAGACCCAGTACTTC
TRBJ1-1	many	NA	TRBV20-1	CSVGRGLGFF	TGCAGTGTGGGGAGGGGATTAGGTTTCTTT
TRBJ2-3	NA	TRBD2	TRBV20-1	CSASRLAGGTDTQYF	TGCAGTGCCTCCCGACTAGCGGGAGGAACAGATACGCAGTATTTT
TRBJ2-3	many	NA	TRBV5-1	CASRPEPTANTDTQYF	TGCGCCAGCAGGCCCGAACCCACAGCAAACACAGATACGCAGTATTTT
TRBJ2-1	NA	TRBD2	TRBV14	CASSPGGLAGVGGNEQFF	TGTGCCAGCAGCCCCGGCGGATTAGCGGGAGTAGGAGGGAATGAGCAGTTCTTC
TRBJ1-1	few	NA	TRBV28	CASTKPMRLPNTEAFF	TGTGCCAGTACCAAACCCATGAGACTACCGAACACTGAAGCTTTCTTT
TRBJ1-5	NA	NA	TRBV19	CASEGSTNQPQHF	TGTGCCAGTGAGGGATCTACCAATCAGCCCCAGCATTTT
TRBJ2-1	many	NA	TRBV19	CASSILERVKSYNEQFF	TGTGCCAGTAGTATATTGGAGCGGGTGAAATCCTACAATGAGCAGTTCTTC
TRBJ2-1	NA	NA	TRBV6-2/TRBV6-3	CASTPVANEQFF	TGTGCCAGCACCCCAGTCGCGAATGAGCAGTTCTTC
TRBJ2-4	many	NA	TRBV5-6	CASSRQFGAKNIQYF	TGTGCCAGCAGCCGACAGTTTGGAGCCAAAAACATTCAGTACTTC
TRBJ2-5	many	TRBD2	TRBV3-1	CASSQLARPRETQYF	TGTGCCAGCAGTCAACTAGCGCGACCGAGGGAGACCCAGTACTTC
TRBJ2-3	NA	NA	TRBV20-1	CSAIEASVTDTQYF	TGCAGTGCCATTGAAGCTAGCGTCACAGATACGCAGTATTTT
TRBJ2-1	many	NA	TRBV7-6	CASSWTERREQFF	TGTGCCAGCAGCTGGACGGAGAGGAGGGAGCAGTTCTTC
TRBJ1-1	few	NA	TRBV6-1	CASSELCENTEAFF	TGTGCCAGCAGTGAACTCTGTGAGAACACTGAAGCTTTCTTT
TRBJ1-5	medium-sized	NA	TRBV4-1	CASSQGGGLRQPQHF	TGCGCCAGCAGCCAAGGAGGGGGGCTCAGGCAGCCCCAGCATTTT
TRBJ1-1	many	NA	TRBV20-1	CSARRGAGNTEAFF	TGCAGTGCTAGGCGGGGGGCCGGGAACACTGAAGCTTTCTTT
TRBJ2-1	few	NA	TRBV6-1	CASAEVLVPHNEQFF	TGTGCCAGCGCAGAAGTACTAGTGCCACACAATGAGCAGTTCTTC
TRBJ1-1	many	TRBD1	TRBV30	CASQGVDTEAFF	TGTGCCTCTCAGGGGGTCGACACTGAAGCTTTCTTT
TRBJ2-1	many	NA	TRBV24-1	CATNDLQTAGRTNEQFF	TGTGCCACCAATGATTTGCAAACGGCAGGGAGGACCAATGAGCAGTTCTTC
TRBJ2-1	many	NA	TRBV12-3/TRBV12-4	CASRTDSSASYNEQFF	TGTGCCAGCAGAACCGACAGCAGCGCTTCCTACAATGAGCAGTTCTTC
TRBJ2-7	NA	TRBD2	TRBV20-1	CSSRLAGLNEQYF	TGCAGTTCTAGGCTAGCGGGATTAAACGAGCAGTACTTC
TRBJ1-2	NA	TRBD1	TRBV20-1	CSASEGGSVYGYTF	TGCAGTGCTAGTGAAGGGGGCAGTGTTTATGGCTACACCTTC
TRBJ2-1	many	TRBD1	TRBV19	CASSITWTGSSYNEQFF	TGTGCCAGTAGTATAACCTGGACAGGGAGCTCCTACAATGAGCAGTTCTTC